The 13 T cell receptor beta chains given below trace back to one sample, sequenced in a study of blood T cells in healthy people across ages. Together with a sample-barcoded 5' primer, a J-beta primer mix was included in a second PCR lasting about 7 to 11 cycles. Using its own MiXCR run on the 5' RACE reads, TCRdb lists one record per CDR3 protein. The sample shows about 1,800,000 distinct CDR3 sequences, 28% of them seen only once. The sample was blood. The source is a woman in her 30s in good health.

This clonotype was detected once. This chain connects TRBV24-1 to TRBJ2-7; TRBD1 aligns across 9 bases. Per germline, CDR1 KGHDR and CDR2 SFDVKD. J gave up 2 bases and V 4 bases, and 8 bases lay outside the gene matches. There are 16 residues in the CDR3. The CDR3 DNA follows: TGTGCCACCAGTGAAGCCCCCGGGACAGGGACCTACGAGCAGTACTTC. It is translated as CATSEAPGTGTYEQYF.

This rearrangement joins TRBV9 to TRBJ1-2; 7 bases are a match to TRBD1. This CDR3 has 14 residues. The V and J ends lost 6 bases and 7 bases, in that order; junction bases with no gene match: 12. The germline gives CDR1 SGDLS, CDR2 YYNGEE. The CDR3, as DNA: TGTGCCAGCACGCTGGGGCAGGGGGGCTGTGGCTACACCTTC. Translation: CASTLGQGGCGYTF.

The chain is built from TRBV3-1 and TRBJ2-5, with TRBD2 matching over 11 bases. Germline V gives CDR1 LGHDT, CDR2 YNNKEL (reference sequence). The CDR3 loop spans 15 amino acids. V was pared by 5 bases and J by 6 bases, with 8 bases of the junction left unmatched. The CDR3 protein is CASSFRLAGMKTQYF. CDR3 sequence (DNA): TGTGCCAGCAGCTTCCGACTAGCGGGGATGAAGACCCAGTACTTC.

In its sample, this clonotype was seen many times. The chain couples TRBV12-3 or TRBV12-4 to TRBJ2-7; 9 bases agree with TRBD2. CDR3 length: 14 residues. V was pared by 5 bases and J by 3 bases, with 5 bases of the junction left unmatched. CDR3: CASSQRGVDYEQYF. CDR3 in DNA: TGTGCCAGCAGTCAGCGGGGGGTCGACTACGAGCAGTACTTC.

This clonotype appeared a few times. This chain connects TRBV2 to TRBJ2-1; D might be TRBD2 (6 bases). Germline V lookup: CDR1 SNHLY, CDR2 FYNNEI. V was clipped by 7 bases and J by 8 bases, with 18 bases between them. The CDR3 length is 14 residues. The CDR3 sequence is CASTWVLGGYEQFF. The CDR3 region has the DNA TGTGCCAGCACCTGGGTGCTAGGAGGGTATGAGCAGTTCTTC.

The chain links TRBV12-3 or TRBV12-4 to TRBJ1-1, with D unresolved. Deletions cut 3 bases from V and 11 bases from J, with 13 bases between. This CDR3 spans 12 amino acids. CDR3 in DNA: TGTGCCAGCAGTTTTACGGAGACTAGGGCTTTCTTT. It encodes CASSFTETRAFF.

The chain links TRBV28 to TRBJ2-4; 8 bases agree with TRBD1. Germline CDR1 is MDHEN and CDR2 is SYDVKM. V dropped 5 bases and J dropped 8; count of bases not matched to a gene: 14. CDR3 length equals 16 residues. Here the CDR3 reads CASSLFRDRGVYIQYF. DNA of the CDR3: TGTGCCAGCAGTCTCTTTCGAGACAGGGGTGTATACATTCAGTACTTC.

As to this clonotype: Possible read error: a much larger clone is one base away. V is TRBV7-2 and J is TRBJ2-1; D is perhaps TRBD2 (6 bases). The CDR3 sequence is 15 residues long. Germline V CDR1 and CDR2: SGHTA, FQGNSA. The CDR3 nucleotides are TGTGCCGGCAGCTTAGTAGGCGGGAAAGGCCATGAGCAGTTCTTC. Its protein product is CAGSLVGGKGHEQFF. Using reference TRBV7-2 and TRBJ2-1 for the parts outside the CDR3, the full variable domain is GAGVSQSPSNKVTEKGKDVELRCDPISGHTALYWYRQSLGQGLEFLIYFQGNSAPDKSGLPSDRFSAERTGGSVSTLTIQRTQQEDSAVYLCAGSLVGGKGHEQFFGPGTRLTVL.

This rearrangement joins TRBV7-9 to TRBJ2-3, with 9 positions matching TRBD1. V gave up 5 bases and J gave up 4 bases; unmatched junction bases: 7. The CDR3 is made up of 15 amino acids. The germline V gene has CDR1 SEHNR and CDR2 FQNEAQ (reference sequence). In nucleotides, the CDR3 is TGTGCCAGCAGCATGGGACAGGGTTTTGCAGATACGCAGTATTTT. Translating it yields CASSMGQGFADTQYF.

The V call is TRBV5-1, the J call TRBJ2-3; TRBD2 is a possible D gene (6 bases). The CDR3 is made up of 15 amino acids. Deletions cut 4 bases from V and 4 bases from J, with 16 bases between. The V gene's germline CDR1 is SGHRS and CDR2 YFSETQ. The CDR3 nucleotides read TGCGCCAGCAGCGTGGGGGTGCGGGACCCAGATACGCAGTATTTT. Its translation is CASSVGVRDPDTQYF.

In its sample, this clonotype was seen a few times. J is TRBJ1-1 and V is TRBV15; TRBD1 aligns across 12 bases. V shed 0 bases and J 4 bases; nucleotides not matched to a gene: 3. The V gene's germline CDR1 is LNHNV and CDR2 YYDKDF (reference sequence). The CDR3 totals 16 residues. The CDR3 nucleotides are TGTGCCACCAGCAGAGAGGGACAGGGGGCGGCCACTGAAGCTTTCTTT. Translation gives CATSREGQGAATEAFF.

This clonotype was picked up many times. CDR3 nucleotide sequence: TGCGCCAGCAGCCAAGATGAGGGGACAGGGATCCAAGAGACCCAGTACTTC. Its translation is CASSQDEGTGIQETQYF. The chain joins TRBV4-1 to TRBJ2-5; TRBD1 matches at 9 bases. The germline V gene encodes CDR1 MGHRA and CDR2 YSYEKL. V was clipped by 0 bases and J by 1 base; unmatched bases: 6. CDR3 size: 17 residues.

This clonotype was counted a few times. The chain carries TRBV20-1 and TRBJ2-4; 7 bases match TRBD1. The DNA end is more similar to TRBJ2-7, so the J call may be wrong. Germline V lookup: CDR1 DFQATT, CDR2 SNEGSKA (reference sequence). The CDR3 contains 15 residues. The CDR3 bases are TGCAGTGCTAGAGACGCCGGGACAGAGCCCTACGAGCAGTACTTC. The encoded protein is CSARDAGTEPYEQYF.